This entry concerns a single TCR beta chain. Its antigen is still unknown. One base away lies a much larger clone, so this may be a sequencing read error. This specimen belongs to a study of breast tumors, draining lymph nodes, adjacent tissues. General study findings and limits: Tumor repertoires ranked between lymph nodes and nontumor tissue in diversity, with V and J gene preferences. Data only fit, rather than demonstrated, lymph node origin of most tumor T cells. Tumor and nontumor repertoires were significantly more similar in luminal-like than in basal-like breast cancer.

The V and J ends lost 0 bases and 1 base respectively, with 12 bases between them. The CDR3 loop spans 16 amino acids. CDR1 is SGHRS and CDR2 is YFSETQ in the germline V gene. Breast cancer patients provided tissue from their axillary draining lymph nodes. TCRdb reanalysed the multiplex PCR reads using MiXCR and keeps one entry per CDR3 protein. The sample includes around 300,000 distinct CDR3 sequences, roughly 31% of them seen just once. The sequence came from a female donor with breast cancer. Some clones in this sample may be carry-over from other donors' samples. The sequencing sample was made of axillary lymph node tissue. V and J are TRBV5-1 and TRBJ2-3, with D perhaps matching TRBD2 (6 bases). The CDR3 is CASSLGSSVGTDTQYF. The CDR3, as DNA: TGCGCCAGCAGCTTGGGGTCTAGCGTTGGCACAGATACGCAGTATTTT.